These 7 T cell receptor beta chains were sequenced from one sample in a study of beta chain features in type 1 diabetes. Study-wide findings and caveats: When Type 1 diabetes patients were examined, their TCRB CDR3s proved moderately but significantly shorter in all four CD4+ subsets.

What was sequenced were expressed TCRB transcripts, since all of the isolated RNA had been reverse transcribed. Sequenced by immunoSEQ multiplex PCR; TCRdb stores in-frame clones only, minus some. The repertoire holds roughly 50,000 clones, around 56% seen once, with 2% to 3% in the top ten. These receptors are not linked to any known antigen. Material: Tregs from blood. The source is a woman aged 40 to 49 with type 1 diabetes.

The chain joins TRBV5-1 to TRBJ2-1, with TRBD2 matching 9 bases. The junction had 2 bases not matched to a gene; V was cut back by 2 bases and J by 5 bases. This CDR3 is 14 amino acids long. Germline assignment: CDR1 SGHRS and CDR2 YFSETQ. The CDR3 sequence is CASSFSGSDNEQFF. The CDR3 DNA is TGCGCCAGCAGCTTTAGCGGGAGCGACAATGAGCAGTTCTTC.

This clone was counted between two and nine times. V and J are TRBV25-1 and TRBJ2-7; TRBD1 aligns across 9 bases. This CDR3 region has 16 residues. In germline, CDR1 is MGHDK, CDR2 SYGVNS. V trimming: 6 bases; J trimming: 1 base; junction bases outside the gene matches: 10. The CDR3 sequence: CASSKSGTGRSYEQYF. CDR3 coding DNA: TGTGCCAGCAGCAAAAGCGGGACAGGGAGGTCCTACGAGCAGTACTTC.

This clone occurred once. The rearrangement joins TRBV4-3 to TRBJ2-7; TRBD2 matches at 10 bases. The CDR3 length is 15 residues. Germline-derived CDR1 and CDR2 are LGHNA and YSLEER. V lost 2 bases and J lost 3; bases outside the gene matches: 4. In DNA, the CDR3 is TGCGCCAGCAGCCAATTAGCGGGGGGTCTCTACGAGCAGTACTTC. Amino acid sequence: CASSQLAGGLYEQYF.

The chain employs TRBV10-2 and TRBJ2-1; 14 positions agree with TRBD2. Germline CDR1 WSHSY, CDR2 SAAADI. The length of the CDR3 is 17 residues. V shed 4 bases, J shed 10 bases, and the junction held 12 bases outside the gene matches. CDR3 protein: CASSAVLGLAGGIEQFF. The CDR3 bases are TGCGCCAGCAGTGCGGTACTAGGACTAGCGGGGGGCATAGAGCAGTTCTTC.

Here the CDR3 reads CASSLVVAAYNEQFF. In DNA form, the CDR3 reads TGCGCCAGCAGCTTGGTCGTGGCGGCCTACAATGAGCAGTTCTTC. This chain links TRBV5-1 with TRBJ2-1; unclear D gene. The CDR3 length is 15 residues. V was shortened by 0 bases and J by 2 bases, with 9 bases between the two germline ends. Germline values: CDR1 SGHRS, CDR2 YFSETQ.

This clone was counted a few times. In nucleotides, the CDR3 is TGTGCCAGCAGTCAGACTAGCGGGAGTTTCACAGATACGCAGTATTTT. Encoded protein: CASSQTSGSFTDTQYF. V gene TRBV2 combines with J gene TRBJ2-3, with 12 bases that match TRBD2. The ends lost 5 bases at V and 2 bases at J; junction bases unmatched: 5. This CDR3 has 16 residues. CDR1 is SNHLY and CDR2 is FYNNEI in the germline V gene.

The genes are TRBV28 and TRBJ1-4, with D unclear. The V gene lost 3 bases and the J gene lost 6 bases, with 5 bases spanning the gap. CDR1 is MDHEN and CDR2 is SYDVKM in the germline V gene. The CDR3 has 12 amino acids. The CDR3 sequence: CASSLRDEKLFF. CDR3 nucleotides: TGTGCCAGCAGTTTGCGGGATGAAAAACTGTTTTTT.